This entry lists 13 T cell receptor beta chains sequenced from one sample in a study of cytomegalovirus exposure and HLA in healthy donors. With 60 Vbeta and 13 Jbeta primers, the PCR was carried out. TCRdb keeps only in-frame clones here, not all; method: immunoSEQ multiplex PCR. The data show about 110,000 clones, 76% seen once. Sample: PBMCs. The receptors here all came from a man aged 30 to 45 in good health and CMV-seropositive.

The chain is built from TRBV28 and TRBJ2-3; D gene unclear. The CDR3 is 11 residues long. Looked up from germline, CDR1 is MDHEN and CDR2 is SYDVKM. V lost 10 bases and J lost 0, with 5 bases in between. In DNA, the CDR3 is TGTGCCACATCCAGCACAGATACGCAGTATTTT. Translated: CATSSTDTQYF.

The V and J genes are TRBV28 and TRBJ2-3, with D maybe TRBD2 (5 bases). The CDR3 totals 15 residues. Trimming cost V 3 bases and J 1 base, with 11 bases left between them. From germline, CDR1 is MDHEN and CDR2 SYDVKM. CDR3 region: CASSFRSGGTDTQYF. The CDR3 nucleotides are TGTGCCAGCAGTTTCAGGAGCGGAGGCACAGATACGCAGTATTTT.

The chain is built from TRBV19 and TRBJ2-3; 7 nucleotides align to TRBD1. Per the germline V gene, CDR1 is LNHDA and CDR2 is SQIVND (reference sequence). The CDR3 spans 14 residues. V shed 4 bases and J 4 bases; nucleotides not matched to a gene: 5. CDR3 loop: CASSTLQGPDTQYF. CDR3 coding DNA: TGTGCCAGTAGTACCCTACAGGGGCCAGATACGCAGTATTTT.

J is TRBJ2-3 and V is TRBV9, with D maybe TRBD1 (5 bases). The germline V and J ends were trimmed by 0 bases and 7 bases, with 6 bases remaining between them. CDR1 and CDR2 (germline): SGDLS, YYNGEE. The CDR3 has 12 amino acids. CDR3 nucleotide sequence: TGTGCCAGCAGCGTAGAGGGGTATACGCAGTATTTT. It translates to CASSVEGYTQYF.

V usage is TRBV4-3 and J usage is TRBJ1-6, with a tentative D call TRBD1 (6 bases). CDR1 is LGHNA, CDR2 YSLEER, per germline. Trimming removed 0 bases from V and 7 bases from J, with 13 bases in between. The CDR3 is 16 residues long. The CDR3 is CASSQEATRGNSPLHF. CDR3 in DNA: TGCGCCAGCAGCCAAGAAGCCACCAGGGGCAATTCACCCCTCCACTTT.

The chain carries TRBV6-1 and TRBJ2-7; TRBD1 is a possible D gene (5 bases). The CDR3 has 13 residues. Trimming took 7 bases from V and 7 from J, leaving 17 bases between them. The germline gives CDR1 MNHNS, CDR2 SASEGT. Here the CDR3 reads CASTSDNAWEQYF. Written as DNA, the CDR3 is TGTGCCAGCACCTCGGACAATGCTTGGGAGCAGTACTTC.

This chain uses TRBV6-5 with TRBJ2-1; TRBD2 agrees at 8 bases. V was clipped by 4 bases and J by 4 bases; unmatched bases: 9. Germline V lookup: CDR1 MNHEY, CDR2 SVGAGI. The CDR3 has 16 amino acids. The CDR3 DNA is TGTGCCAGCAGTTGGGATGGCGGGGGGATATACAATGAGCAGTTCTTC. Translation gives CASSWDGGGIYNEQFF.

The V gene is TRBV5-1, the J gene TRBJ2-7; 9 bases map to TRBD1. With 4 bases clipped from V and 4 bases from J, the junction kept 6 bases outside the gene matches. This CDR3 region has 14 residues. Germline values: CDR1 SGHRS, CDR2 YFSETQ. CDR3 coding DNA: TGCGCCAGCAGCCCCGGGACAGGGAGTTACGAGCAGTACTTC. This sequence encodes CASSPGTGSYEQYF.

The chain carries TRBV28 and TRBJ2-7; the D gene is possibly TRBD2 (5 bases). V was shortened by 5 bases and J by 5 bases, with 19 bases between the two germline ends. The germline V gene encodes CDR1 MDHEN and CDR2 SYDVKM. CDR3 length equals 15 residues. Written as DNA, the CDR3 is TGTGCCAGCAGTCCCTCGGACTCTCAGAGCCACGAGCAGTACTTC. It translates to CASSPSDSQSHEQYF.

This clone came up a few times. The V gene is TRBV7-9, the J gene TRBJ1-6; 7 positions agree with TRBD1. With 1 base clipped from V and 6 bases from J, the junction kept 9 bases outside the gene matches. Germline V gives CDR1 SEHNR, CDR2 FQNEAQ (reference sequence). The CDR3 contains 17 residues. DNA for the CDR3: TGTGCCAGCAGCTTAGGGGCAGGGGGAATGGGTAATTCACCCCTCCACTTT. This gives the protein CASSLGAGGMGNSPLHF.

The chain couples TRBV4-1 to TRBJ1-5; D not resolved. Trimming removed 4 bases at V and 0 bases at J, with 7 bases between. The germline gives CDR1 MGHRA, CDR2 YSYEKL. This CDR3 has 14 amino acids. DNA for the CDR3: TGCGCCAGCAGCCCCTATTATAGCAATCAGCCCCAGCATTTT. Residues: CASSPYYSNQPQHF.

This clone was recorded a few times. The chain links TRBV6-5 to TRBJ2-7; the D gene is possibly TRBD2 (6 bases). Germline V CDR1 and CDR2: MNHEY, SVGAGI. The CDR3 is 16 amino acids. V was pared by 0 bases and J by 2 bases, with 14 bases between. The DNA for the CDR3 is TGTGCCAGCAGTTACTCCGGGGGAAAAAGGACCTACGAGCAGTACTTC. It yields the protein CASSYSGGKRTYEQYF.

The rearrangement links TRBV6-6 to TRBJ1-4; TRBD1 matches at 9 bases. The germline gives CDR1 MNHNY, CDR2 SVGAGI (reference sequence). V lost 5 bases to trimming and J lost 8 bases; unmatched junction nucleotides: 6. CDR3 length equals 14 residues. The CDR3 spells CASSRTGVTEKLFF. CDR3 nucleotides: TGTGCCAGCAGTCGGACAGGGGTTACCGAAAAACTGTTTTTT.